These T cell receptor beta chains were read from a single sample in a study of cytomegalovirus exposure and HLA in healthy donors. Sequencing used immunoSEQ multiplex PCR; TCRdb keeps in-frame clones, though not all of them. The sample holds about 180,000 clones, 80% to 85% seen once. What was sequenced was PBMCs. Receptors were obtained from a boy aged 2 to 9 in good health and CMV-seronegative. CDR3s include the opening cysteine and the closing phenylalanine or tryptophan. D genes are given only for firm matches. A clone size is listed for some rows: how often the clone was seen (once, few, many), or a class if it is expanded.

v_gene: TRBV4-1; d_gene: -; j_gene: TRBJ1-2; abundance: -; len: 14; CDR3aa: CASSQDPSTGGYTF; CDR3nt: TGCGCCAGCAGCCAAGATCCGTCAACCGGTGGCTACACCTTC
v_gene: TRBV27; d_gene: TRBD2; j_gene: TRBJ2-1; abundance: -; len: 19; CDR3aa: CASSPQPGLAGGHPNEQFF; CDR3nt: TGTGCCAGCAGTCCGCAGCCGGGACTAGCGGGGGGGCATCCCAATGAGCAGTTCTTC
v_gene: TRBV5-4; d_gene: -; j_gene: TRBJ2-6; abundance: -; len: 13; CDR3aa: CASSRNRANVLTF; CDR3nt: TGTGCCAGCAGCCGAAACAGGGCCAACGTCCTGACTTTC
v_gene: TRBV5-5; d_gene: TRBD1; j_gene: TRBJ1-5; abundance: once; len: 14; CDR3aa: CASSRHRGDQPQHF; CDR3nt: TGTGCCAGCTCCCGCCACAGGGGCGATCAGCCCCAGCATTTT
v_gene: TRBV15; d_gene: TRBD1; j_gene: TRBJ2-5; abundance: few; len: 15; CDR3aa: CATSSPGTEQETQYF; CDR3nt: TGTGCCACCAGCAGTCCCGGGACAGAGCAAGAGACCCAGTACTTC
v_gene: TRBV6-6; d_gene: TRBD2; j_gene: TRBJ2-5; abundance: -; len: 14; CDR3aa: CATNSGYNQETQYF; CDR3nt: TGTGCCACCAATAGCGGGTATAACCAAGAGACCCAGTACTTC
v_gene: TRBV27; d_gene: -; j_gene: TRBJ2-7; abundance: once; len: 16; CDR3aa: CASSLSADYYSYEQYF; CDR3nt: TGTGCCAGCAGTTTATCCGCAGACTACTACTCCTACGAGCAGTACTTC
v_gene: TRBV11-3; d_gene: -; j_gene: TRBJ2-2; abundance: -; len: 11; CDR3aa: CARHLRRELFF; CDR3nt: TGTGCCCGCCACTTAAGAAGGGAGCTGTTTTTT
v_gene: TRBV4-3; d_gene: TRBD1; j_gene: TRBJ1-2; abundance: -; len: 15; CDR3aa: CASSQARQGNYGYTF; CDR3nt: TGCGCCAGCAGCCAAGCTCGACAGGGAAACTATGGCTACACCTTC
v_gene: TRBV5-1; d_gene: TRBD1; j_gene: TRBJ2-3; abundance: -; len: 15; CDR3aa: CASRPQGTGTDTQYF; CDR3nt: TGCGCCAGCAGGCCACAGGGGACAGGCACAGATACGCAGTATTTT
v_gene: TRBV19; d_gene: TRBD2; j_gene: TRBJ2-7; abundance: -; len: 16; CDR3aa: CASSIDLAAPRDEQYF; CDR3nt: TGTGCCAGTAGTATAGATCTAGCGGCACCTCGGGACGAGCAGTACTTC
v_gene: TRBV5-6; d_gene: TRBD2; j_gene: TRBJ2-5; abundance: -; len: 15; CDR3aa: CASSLASAGGETQYF; CDR3nt: TGTGCCAGCAGCTTGGCGTCTGCGGGAGGTGAGACCCAGTACTTC
v_gene: TRBV19; d_gene: -; j_gene: TRBJ1-1; abundance: once; len: 14; CDR3aa: CASRISGLRTEAFF; CDR3nt: TGTGCCAGTCGGATATCTGGGCTTCGCACTGAAGCTTTCTTT
v_gene: TRBV2; d_gene: TRBD2; j_gene: TRBJ2-1; abundance: -; len: 18; CDR3aa: CASRKGTSGRASIDEQFF; CDR3nt: TGTGCCAGCAGAAAGGGGACTAGCGGGAGGGCCTCAATCGATGAGCAGTTCTTC
v_gene: TRBV29-1; d_gene: -; j_gene: TRBJ2-1; abundance: -; len: 15; CDR3aa: CSVEGDSSQHNEQFF; CDR3nt: TGCAGCGTTGAAGGGGACTCCTCACAGCACAATGAGCAGTTCTTC
v_gene: TRBV9; d_gene: -; j_gene: TRBJ1-2; abundance: -; len: 15; CDR3aa: CASSVEAEESYGYTF; CDR3nt: TGTGCCAGCAGCGTAGAGGCAGAGGAAAGCTATGGCTACACCTTC
v_gene: TRBV7-9; d_gene: TRBD2; j_gene: TRBJ2-1; abundance: once; len: 15; CDR3aa: CASSLASGGGNEQFF; CDR3nt: TGTGCCAGCAGCTTAGCTAGCGGGGGGGGGAATGAGCAGTTCTTC
v_gene: TRBV19; d_gene: TRBD1; j_gene: TRBJ2-2; abundance: -; len: 14; CDR3aa: CASTSGQGSGELFF; CDR3nt: TGTGCCAGTACCTCGGGACAGGGTTCCGGGGAGCTGTTTTTT
v_gene: TRBV19; d_gene: -; j_gene: TRBJ2-3; abundance: -; len: 17; CDR3aa: CASSIRIQGTATDTQYF; CDR3nt: TGTGCCAGTAGTATTCGCATACAGGGGACTGCCACAGATACGCAGTATTTT
v_gene: TRBV27; d_gene: -; j_gene: TRBJ2-7; abundance: -; len: 19; CDR3aa: CASGRQRAGAEQRIHEQYF; CDR3nt: TGTGCCAGCGGAAGACAGCGGGCCGGTGCGGAGCAGAGAATCCACGAGCAGTACTTC
v_gene: TRBV28; d_gene: TRBD1; j_gene: TRBJ2-2; abundance: few; len: 17; CDR3aa: CASSLQGQETNTGELFF; CDR3nt: TGTGCCAGCAGTTTACAGGGACAGGAGACAAACACCGGGGAGCTGTTTTTT
v_gene: TRBV7-3; d_gene: -; j_gene: TRBJ2-1; abundance: -; len: 13; CDR3aa: CASSLLEGDEQFF; CDR3nt: TGTGCCAGCAGCTTACTTGAGGGGGATGAGCAGTTCTTC
v_gene: TRBV10-2; d_gene: TRBD2; j_gene: TRBJ2-1; abundance: -; len: 19; CDR3aa: CASSEKVAGYVSSYNEQFF; CDR3nt: TGCGCCAGCAGTGAGAAGGTAGCGGGGTACGTATCGTCCTACAATGAGCAGTTCTTC
v_gene: TRBV5-6; d_gene: TRBD2; j_gene: TRBJ2-1; abundance: -; len: 17; CDR3aa: CASSFPGLAGSYNEQFF; CDR3nt: TGTGCCAGCAGCTTCCCGGGACTAGCGGGCTCCTACAATGAGCAGTTCTTC
v_gene: TRBV6-4; d_gene: TRBD2; j_gene: TRBJ2-6; abundance: -; len: 19; CDR3aa: CASSSKRESGRFGANVLTF; CDR3nt: TGTGCCAGCAGTTCCAAGAGGGAAAGCGGGAGGTTCGGGGCCAACGTCCTGACTTTC
v_gene: TRBV5-4; d_gene: TRBD2; j_gene: TRBJ2-7; abundance: -; len: 16; CDR3aa: CASSLNPGLESDEQYF; CDR3nt: TGTGCCAGCAGCCTAAACCCGGGACTAGAATCAGACGAGCAGTACTTC
v_gene: TRBV6-1; d_gene: TRBD2; j_gene: TRBJ2-7; abundance: -; len: 19; CDR3aa: CASSVHLPGLAGGLGEQYF; CDR3nt: TGTGCCAGCAGTGTACACCTCCCGGGACTAGCGGGGGGCTTGGGGGAGCAGTACTTC
v_gene: TRBV10-1; d_gene: -; j_gene: TRBJ2-7; abundance: -; len: 22; CDR3aa: CASSEIFTSRRVLPSPSYEQYF; CDR3nt: TGCGCCAGCAGCGAAATATTTACCTCCCGCAGGGTTCTTCCTTCCCCCTCCTACGAGCAGTACTTC
v_gene: TRBV23-1; d_gene: TRBD2; j_gene: TRBJ2-1; abundance: once; len: 17; CDR3aa: CASSQSGLAGGPNEQFF; CDR3nt: TGCGCCAGCAGTCAATCGGGACTAGCGGGAGGGCCAAATGAGCAGTTCTTC
v_gene: TRBV7-8; d_gene: -; j_gene: TRBJ1-1; abundance: -; len: 15; CDR3aa: CASSLYTGLNTEAFF; CDR3nt: TGTGCCAGCAGCTTATACACAGGGTTGAACACTGAAGCTTTCTTT
v_gene: TRBV2; d_gene: -; j_gene: TRBJ2-1; abundance: -; len: 13; CDR3aa: CASSYKWGDEQFF; CDR3nt: TGTGCCAGCAGTTATAAGTGGGGGGATGAGCAGTTCTTC
v_gene: TRBV30; d_gene: TRBD1; j_gene: TRBJ1-2; abundance: once; len: 13; CDR3aa: CAWKTGGDYGYTF; CDR3nt: TGTGCCTGGAAGACAGGGGGCGATTATGGCTACACCTTC
v_gene: TRBV15; d_gene: TRBD2; j_gene: TRBJ2-2; abundance: once; len: 19; CDR3aa: CASTDTGTSGSTNTGELFF; CDR3nt: TGTGCCTCCACGGACACCGGGACTAGCGGATCCACGAACACCGGGGAGCTGTTTTTT
v_gene: TRBV30; d_gene: TRBD1; j_gene: TRBJ1-3; abundance: -; len: 14; CDR3aa: CAWSLGGSGNTIYF; CDR3nt: TGTGCCTGGAGTTTAGGGGGCTCGGGAAACACCATATATTTT
v_gene: TRBV11-2; d_gene: -; j_gene: TRBJ2-2; abundance: -; len: 15; CDR3aa: CASSLVSGDNGELFF; CDR3nt: TGTGCCAGCAGCTTAGTCTCAGGGGACAACGGGGAGCTGTTTTTT
v_gene: TRBV27; d_gene: TRBD2; j_gene: TRBJ2-1; abundance: -; len: 16; CDR3aa: CASSLTRGGVGGEQFF; CDR3nt: TGTGCCAGCAGTTTAACCCGCGGGGGGGTGGGCGGTGAGCAGTTCTTC
v_gene: TRBV28; d_gene: TRBD2; j_gene: TRBJ2-1; abundance: -; len: 14; CDR3aa: CASSLGGAYNEQFF; CDR3nt: TGTGCCAGCAGTTTAGGGGGGGCCTACAATGAGCAGTTCTTC
v_gene: TRBV19; d_gene: -; j_gene: TRBJ2-5; abundance: -; len: 14; CDR3aa: CASSIGGTRGTQYF; CDR3nt: TGTGCCAGTAGTATAGGTGGAACACGGGGGACCCAGTACTTC
v_gene: TRBV15; d_gene: -; j_gene: TRBJ2-5; abundance: -; len: 17; CDR3aa: CATSTGRTGPDQETQYF; CDR3nt: TGTGCCACCAGCACAGGGAGGACAGGCCCAGATCAAGAGACCCAGTACTTC
v_gene: TRBV2; d_gene: TRBD1; j_gene: TRBJ1-1; abundance: -; len: 15; CDR3aa: CASIIDRGLNTEAFF; CDR3nt: TGTGCCAGCATCATAGACAGGGGACTGAACACTGAAGCTTTCTTT
v_gene: TRBV4-1; d_gene: -; j_gene: TRBJ2-1; abundance: few; len: 18; CDR3aa: CASSLLYILAPSYNEQFF; CDR3nt: TGCGCCAGCAGCCTGCTATATATTCTCGCCCCCTCCTACAATGAGCAGTTCTTC
v_gene: TRBV2; d_gene: -; j_gene: TRBJ2-3; abundance: -; len: 12; CDR3aa: CASTGTPDTQYF; CDR3nt: TGTGCCAGCACCGGGACACCAGATACGCAGTATTTT
v_gene: TRBV12-1; d_gene: -; j_gene: TRBJ1-5; abundance: -; len: 18; CDR3aa: CASRRRTGTGFTDQPQHF; CDR3nt: TGTGCCAGCAGGCGTCGGACCGGGACAGGGTTTACGGATCAGCCCCAGCATTTT
v_gene: TRBV11-2; d_gene: TRBD1; j_gene: TRBJ1-4; abundance: -; len: 15; CDR3aa: CASSLDGTDNEKLFF; CDR3nt: TGTGCCAGCAGCTTAGACGGGACAGACAATGAAAAACTGTTTTTT
v_gene: TRBV7-8; d_gene: TRBD1; j_gene: TRBJ1-2; abundance: -; len: 15; CDR3aa: CASSLLTGTNYGYTF; CDR3nt: TGTGCCAGCAGCCTATTGACAGGGACTAACTATGGCTACACCTTC
v_gene: TRBV4-3; d_gene: -; j_gene: TRBJ1-4; abundance: -; len: 15; CDR3aa: CASSQPQRGDEKLFF; CDR3nt: TGCGCCAGCAGCCAACCACAACGAGGAGACGAAAAACTGTTTTTT
v_gene: TRBV6-1; d_gene: TRBD1; j_gene: TRBJ2-1; abundance: -; len: 15; CDR3aa: CASRVDRGLYNEQFF; CDR3nt: TGTGCCAGCAGAGTGGACAGGGGGCTCTACAATGAGCAGTTCTTC
v_gene: TRBV18; d_gene: TRBD2; j_gene: TRBJ2-1; abundance: -; len: 15; CDR3aa: CASSPIAGSYNEQFF; CDR3nt: TGTGCCAGCTCACCCATAGCGGGCTCCTACAATGAGCAGTTCTTC
v_gene: TRBV5-1; d_gene: TRBD2; j_gene: TRBJ2-1; abundance: -; len: 16; CDR3aa: CASSLATSGGLVEQFF; CDR3nt: TGCGCCAGCAGCTTGGCAACTAGCGGGGGCCTTGTGGAGCAGTTCTTC
v_gene: TRBV25-1; d_gene: -; j_gene: TRBJ2-2; abundance: -; len: 15; CDR3aa: CASRGWQGNTGELFF; CDR3nt: TGTGCCAGCAGGGGTTGGCAGGGGAACACCGGGGAGCTGTTTTTT
v_gene: TRBV28; d_gene: TRBD2; j_gene: TRBJ2-5; abundance: -; len: 13; CDR3aa: CASRTSGEETQYF; CDR3nt: TGTGCCAGCAGGACTAGCGGAGAAGAGACCCAGTACTTC
v_gene: TRBV5-4; d_gene: TRBD1; j_gene: TRBJ1-2; abundance: -; len: 13; CDR3aa: CASSHRDSQGYTF; CDR3nt: TGTGCCAGCAGCCACCGGGACAGCCAGGGCTACACCTTC
v_gene: TRBV5-6; d_gene: TRBD2; j_gene: TRBJ2-5; abundance: few; len: 16; CDR3aa: CASSRKIAGGSETQYF; CDR3nt: TGTGCCAGCAGCCGGAAAATAGCGGGGGGGAGTGAGACCCAGTACTTC
v_gene: TRBV7-2; d_gene: -; j_gene: TRBJ1-2; abundance: -; len: 16; CDR3aa: CASSLGAGRGYYGYTF; CDR3nt: TGTGCCAGCAGCTTAGGGGCTGGCAGGGGATACTATGGCTACACCTTC
v_gene: TRBV6-1; d_gene: TRBD1; j_gene: TRBJ1-2; abundance: -; len: 15; CDR3aa: CASSLGQGSDYGYTF; CDR3nt: TGTGCCAGCAGCTTGGGACAGGGGAGTGACTATGGCTACACCTTC
v_gene: TRBV19; d_gene: TRBD1; j_gene: TRBJ1-5; abundance: -; len: 14; CDR3aa: CAGSIATGGQPQHF; CDR3nt: TGTGCCGGTAGTATCGCGACAGGGGGCCAGCCCCAGCATTTT
v_gene: TRBV6-1; d_gene: -; j_gene: TRBJ2-6; abundance: once; len: 13; CDR3aa: CGSRSSGANVLTF; CDR3nt: TGTGGCAGTAGAAGCTCTGGGGCCAACGTCCTGACTTTC
v_gene: TRBV7-9; d_gene: -; j_gene: TRBJ1-4; abundance: -; len: 14; CDR3aa: CASSLWTRKEKLFF; CDR3nt: TGTGCCAGCAGCCTCTGGACACGAAAAGAAAAACTGTTTTTT
v_gene: TRBV13; d_gene: -; j_gene: TRBJ2-1; abundance: once; len: 13; CDR3aa: CASARELSNEQFF; CDR3nt: TGTGCCAGCGCCAGGGAATTGTCCAATGAGCAGTTCTTC
v_gene: TRBV5-6; d_gene: -; j_gene: TRBJ1-4; abundance: -; len: 14; CDR3aa: CASSSPGYNEKLFF; CDR3nt: TGTGCCAGCAGCTCCCCAGGGTATAATGAAAAACTGTTTTTT